Listed below are T cell receptor beta chains from one sample, sequenced in a study of T cell responses to AZD1222 COVID-19 vaccine. Repertoires were generated with immunoSEQ multiplex PCR, while TCRdb's copy carries only in-frame clones and drops some. The repertoire holds tens of thousands of clones, with 70% to 90% as singletons. The sequencing here drew on peripheral blood, taken 28 days after the second dose of the MenACWY control vaccine. These receptor sequences come from an adult who received the MenACWY meningococcal vaccine as a control. Each CDR3 is given with its conserved first and last residue. D genes are given only for firm matches. Some rows have no size entry. The others give once, few or many, or a class for an expanded clone.

V gene	J gene	D gene	clone size	CDR3 DNA	CDR3 protein
TRBV5-1	TRBJ1-4	TRBD1	-	TGCGCCAGCAGCCCCGAGGGGGCAGTCAGGGAAAAACTGTTTTTT	CASSPEGAVREKLFF
TRBV29-1	TRBJ2-7	-	-	TGCAGCGTTGAAAGGGACAACTACGAGCAGTACTTC	CSVERDNYEQYF
TRBV18	TRBJ2-7	-	-	TGTGCCAGCTCATCGGGGGTGGTGGTGTACGAGCAGTACTTC	CASSSGVVVYEQYF
TRBV5-1	TRBJ2-3	TRBD2	-	TGCGCCAGCAGGGGGGGGGAACCGCCCGGGACAGATACGCAGTATTTT	CASRGGEPPGTDTQYF
TRBV13	TRBJ2-3	-	-	TGTGCCAGCAGCCCAGGGCGATCGGGGGCAAACACAGATACGCAGTATTTT	CASSPGRSGANTDTQYF
TRBV19	TRBJ1-5	-	-	TGTGCCGGGAGGACGGGAAATCAGCCCCAGCATTTT	CAGRTGNQPQHF
TRBV29-1	TRBJ1-2	-	-	TGCAGCGTTGTGGGCAGGGGTGACTATGGCTACACCTTC	CSVVGRGDYGYTF
TRBV9	TRBJ1-6	-	-	TGTGCCAGCAGCGGCCCGAGGGGGGGGACTTCACCCCTCCACTTT	CASSGPRGGTSPLHF
TRBV6-5	TRBJ1-2	TRBD1	-	TGTGCCAGCAGGACGCAGGGGGACTATGGCTACACCTTC	CASRTQGDYGYTF
TRBV2	TRBJ2-3	TRBD1	-	TGTGCCAGCAGGGTAGAAGGGACAGACACAGATACGCAGTATTTT	CASRVEGTDTDTQYF
TRBV5-1	TRBJ1-3	TRBD1	-	TGCGCCAGCAGCCTGGACAGGGGCTCTGGAAACACCATATATTTT	CASSLDRGSGNTIYF
TRBV27	TRBJ1-1	-	-	TGTGCCAGCCAAGTAGTCCCGGGGGCTAGCTCTGAAGCTTTCTTT	CASQVVPGASSEAFF
TRBV28	TRBJ1-3	-	-	TGTGCCAGCAGCCACGACATCTCTGGAAACACCATATATTTT	CASSHDISGNTIYF
TRBV6-5	TRBJ1-2	-	-	TGTGCCAGCAGGCCAGGTATGGTGGATGGCTACACCTTC	CASRPGMVDGYTF
TRBV2	TRBJ1-5	-	-	TGTGCCAGCAGTGTAGGGGATCAGCCCCAGCATTTT	CASSVGDQPQHF
TRBV11-2	TRBJ2-5	TRBD2	-	TGTGCCAGCAGCTTAGGGGTAGCTCTAGCGGGGGTCCAAGAGACCCAGTACTTC	CASSLGVALAGVQETQYF
TRBV5-6	TRBJ2-7	-	-	TGTGCCAGCAGCTTGGATTCAGGGGCCCACGAGCAGTACTTC	CASSLDSGAHEQYF
TRBV5-1	TRBJ2-7	-	-	TGCGCCAGCAGCAAGACTACGAGCTCCTACGAGCAGTACTTC	CASSKTTSSYEQYF
TRBV28	TRBJ1-2	TRBD1	-	TGTGCCAGCAGTACGGGACAGGGCTATGGCTACACCTTC	CASSTGQGYGYTF
TRBV20-1	TRBJ2-1	-	once	TGCAGTGCTAGTTGGGGGACTGAGCAGTTCTTC	CSASWGTEQFF
TRBV18	TRBJ1-4	-	-	TGTGCCAGCTCACCACCCTCGGAAGGGGCGGGGGAAAAACTGTTTTTT	CASSPPSEGAGEKLFF
TRBV18	TRBJ2-2	-	-	TGTGCCAGCTCACCGGGACGGCGGACCGGGGAGCTGTTTTTT	CASSPGRRTGELFF
TRBV11-2	TRBJ2-7	-	-	TGTGCCAGCAGCTTAAGGCAGGACTACGAGCAGTACTTC	CASSLRQDYEQYF
TRBV27	TRBJ2-7	-	-	TGTGCCAGCAGTTTGGGCGGGTTGAACTACGAGCAGTACTTC	CASSLGGLNYEQYF
TRBV2	TRBJ1-1	-	-	TGTGCCAGCAGCCTAAGTCGGGGGAACCCTTTCTTT	CASSLSRGNPFF
TRBV24-1	TRBJ2-1	TRBD2	-	TGTGCCACCAGTGACATGAAACCGGGACTAGGGTACAATGAGCAGTTCTTC	CATSDMKPGLGYNEQFF
TRBV5-4	TRBJ2-1	TRBD1	-	TGTGCCAGCAGCCCCCGGGACAGGGGAGGCAATGAGCAGTTCTTC	CASSPRDRGGNEQFF
TRBV11-2	TRBJ2-3	-	-	TGTGCCAGCAGCTTAGGAGGGGCGGGGAGCGCAGATACGCAGTATTTT	CASSLGGAGSADTQYF
TRBV10-3	TRBJ1-3	-	-	TGTGCCATCACCCCCGACAAGTCATCTGGAAACACCATATATTTT	CAITPDKSSGNTIYF